This T cell receptor (beta chain) was identified in a study of cytomegalovirus exposure and HLA in healthy donors. Across the study: An earlier analysis found 117 million unique TCR beta sequences from approximately 200 million T cells.

The PCR contained 60 Vbeta and 13 Jbeta primers. Data came from immunoSEQ multiplex PCR; TCRdb stores just in-frame clones and leaves some out. The table has around 65,000 clones, around four fifths seen once. Donors were nominally healthy when sampled, though unrecorded immune exposures were likely. On this clone itself: Its matching antigen is unknown.

Study-wide findings and caveats: A later analysis by the authors found several of the most significant clusters apparently linked to common viral pathogens. Per published accounts, TCR beta sequences correctly predicted the HLA-A and HLA-B alleles of most subjects.

The CDR3 is made up of 13 amino acids. Trimming stripped 2 bases from V and 4 bases from J, with 9 bases between. CDR1 is SGHRS, CDR2 YFSETQ, per germline. Material: PBMCs. The gene calls are TRBV5-1 and TRBJ1-2; D is ambiguous. This sequence was found in a girl aged 10 to 17 in good health and CMV-seropositive. CDR3 in amino acids: CASSLYPSYGYTF. The CDR3 bases are TGCGCCAGCAGCTTATACCCGAGCTATGGCTACACCTTC. Drawing the rest from reference TRBV5-1 and TRBJ1-2, the complete variable domain is KAGVTQTPRYLIKTRGQQVTLSCSPISGHRSVSWYQQTPGQGLQFLFEYFSETQRNKGNFPGRFSGRQFSNSRSEMNVSTLELGDSALYLCASSLYPSYGYTFGSGTRLTVV.